What follows are 28 T cell receptor beta chains derived from one specimen sequenced in a study of blood T cell repertoires in COVID-19. The repertoire was sequenced with immunoSEQ multiplex PCR; TCRdb's copy has only in-frame clones and lacks some. The sample has 70,000 to 90,000 clones, approximately 79% seen once. The sample consisted of peripheral blood. The receptors derive from a human donor with acute or convalescent COVID-19. The donor label of this sample is uncertain.

V is TRBV25-1 and J is TRBJ2-3; 11 nucleotides match TRBD1. Germline trimming cut 1 base from V and 6 bases from J; bases unmatched to any gene: 6. The CDR3 runs to 16 residues. The germline gives CDR1 MGHDK, CDR2 SYGVNS. Here the CDR3 reads CASSEWDRGVSDTQYF. CDR3 coding DNA: TGTGCCAGCAGTGAATGGGACAGGGGGGTGAGCGATACGCAGTATTTT.

The genes are TRBV7-9 and TRBJ2-7; TRBD2 might be the D (5 bases). Trimming stripped 3 bases from V and 6 bases from J, with 12 bases between. The CDR3 runs to 13 residues. Germline V gene sequence: CDR1 SEHNR, CDR2 FQNEAQ (reference sequence). CDR3 DNA: TGTGCCAGCAGCTTGGCCCCTAGCTCCGAGCAGTACTTC. It encodes CASSLAPSSEQYF.

This chain joins TRBV15 and TRBJ2-3; possible D gene TRBD1, 6 bases. Germline CDR1 reads LNHNV; CDR2 reads YYDKDF (reference sequence). The CDR3 runs to 17 residues. V gave up 0 bases and J gave up 6 bases, with 19 bases separating them. Here the CDR3 reads CATSRDMNREMSDTQYF. CDR3 nucleotide sequence: TGTGCCACCAGCAGAGATATGAACAGGGAAATGTCTGATACGCAGTATTTT.

V gene TRBV3-1 (or the pseudogene TRBV3-2) combines with J gene TRBJ2-1, with 9 bases lining up with TRBD1. The J segment lost 2 bases and the V segment lost 6 bases, leaving 2 bases of the junction unmatched. Germline CDR1 LGHDT, CDR2 YNNKEL (reference sequence). The CDR3 sequence is 14 residues long. The CDR3 sequence is CASSNRGPYNEQFF. The DNA for the CDR3 is TGTGCCAGCAGTAACAGGGGGCCCTACAATGAGCAGTTCTTC.

The chain employs TRBV14 and TRBJ1-6; TRBD1 is a possible D gene (5 bases). The CDR3 spans 13 residues. Germline CDR1 is SGHDN and CDR2 is FVKESK. V shed 3 bases and J shed 9 bases, with 9 bases lying between them. In DNA form, the CDR3 reads TGTGCCAGCAGCCACCCAGGGATTTCACCCCTCCACTTT. Encoded protein: CASSHPGISPLHF. Full variable domain (missing parts from reference TRBV14 and TRBJ1-6): EAGVTQFPSHSVIEKGQTVTLRCDPISGHDNLYWYRRVMGKEIKFLLHFVKESKQDESGMPNNRFLAERTGGTYSTLKVQPAELEDSGVYFCASSHPGISPLHFGNGTRLTVT.

V and J are TRBV29-1 and TRBJ2-7, with a possible D match to TRBD2 (5 bases). V lost 7 bases, J lost 5 bases, and 15 bases lay in between. Germline V gene data show CDR1 as SQVTM and CDR2 as ANQGSEA. The CDR3 extends over 12 amino acids. The CDR3 loop reads CSARVLGNEQYF. The CDR3 region has the DNA TGCAGCGCACGGGTTCTCGGGAACGAGCAGTACTTC.

This clone was picked up one time. V usage is TRBV11-3 and J usage is TRBJ2-7; 14 nucleotides align to TRBD2. Trimming took 5 bases from V and 6 from J; bases not matched to a gene: 6. The CDR3 runs 15 residues. Germline CDR1 SGHNT, CDR2 YENEEA. The CDR3 loop is CASSPTSGGAGEQYV. The CDR3 bases are TGTGCCAGCAGCCCGACTAGCGGGGGGGCGGGCGAGCAGTACGTC.

V and J are TRBV6-6 and TRBJ1-2, with a weak D call TRBD1 (6 bases). The V end was cut by 4 bases, the J end by 2 bases, with 11 bases between. The CDR3 totals 14 residues. Germline values: CDR1 MNHNY, CDR2 SVGAGI (reference sequence). CDR3 sequence (DNA): TGTGCCAGCAGTTGGGGGACAAAAAACTATGGCTACACCTTC. Protein sequence: CASSWGTKNYGYTF.

The V gene is TRBV18, the J gene TRBJ1-4; the D is unclear. The CDR3 sequence is 16 residues long. The V end was cut by 3 bases, the J end by 3 bases, with 14 bases between. Germline CDR1 KGHSH, CDR2 LQKENI. The chain's CDR3 is CASSPRAGEANEKLFF. CDR3 bases: TGTGCCAGCTCACCCCGAGCGGGCGAGGCTAATGAAAAACTGTTTTTT.

The V call is TRBV9, the J call TRBJ2-3; 9 nucleotides agree with TRBD2. After removal of 0 bases from V and 6 bases from J, the junction contained 11 bases not matched to a gene. Germline V gene data show CDR1 as SGDLS and CDR2 as YYNGEE. CDR3 size: 17 residues. For the CDR3, the DNA is TGTGCCAGCAGCGTAGAGGCGGGAGGGCCCTCTGGCGATACGCAGTATTTT. Translated, it gives CASSVEAGGPSGDTQYF.

The chain is built from TRBV19 and TRBJ2-7, with 8 positions matching TRBD1. This CDR3 contains 16 residues. Germline V lookup: CDR1 LNHDA, CDR2 SQIVND (reference sequence). V dropped 2 bases and J dropped 2; count of bases not matched to a gene: 8. For the CDR3, the DNA is TGTGCCAGTAGTATACGTCGGACAGGGAGCACCTACGAGCAGTACTTC. Encoded protein: CASSIRRTGSTYEQYF.

CDR3 protein: CASMAGNTGELFF. CDR3 nucleotides: TGCGCCAGCATGGCAGGGAACACCGGGGAGCTGTTTTTT. The chain couples TRBV5-1 to TRBJ2-2, with D uncertain. The ends were cut back, 6 bases at V and 1 base at J, with 7 bases in the middle. The CDR3 length is 13 residues. Germline CDR1 is SGHRS and CDR2 is YFSETQ.

The chain has TRBV2 and TRBJ1-4, with D unclear. This CDR3 is 14 amino acids long. CDR1 is SNHLY and CDR2 is FYNNEI in the germline V gene. The V end lost 3 bases, the J end lost 0 bases, and 5 bases lay between the germline ends. The DNA for the CDR3 is TGTGCCAGCAGTGATCGGGCAACTAATGAAAAACTGTTTTTT. Encoded protein: CASSDRATNEKLFF.

This chain connects TRBV20-1 to TRBJ2-5; 7 bases are a match to TRBD1. Germline CDR1 DFQATT, CDR2 SNEGSKA (reference sequence). This CDR3 region has 19 residues. V gave up 3 bases and J gave up 4 bases; unmatched junction bases: 23. CDR3 bases: TGCAGTGCTAGTGGGACAGCGAGATCCGGAGCCGTCCTCCGAGAGACCCAGTACTTC. Translating it yields CSASGTARSGAVLRETQYF.

V and J are TRBV11-2 and TRBJ1-5; D is undetermined. This CDR3 comprises 14 residues. Germline loops: CDR1 SGHAT, CDR2 FQNNGV. Trimming removed 1 base from V and 4 bases from J, with 8 bases in between. The CDR3 region is CASSLVGPNQPQHF. The CDR3, as DNA: TGTGCCAGCAGCTTAGTTGGCCCGAATCAGCCCCAGCATTTT.

The chain carries TRBV10-3 and TRBJ1-1; 9 bases line up with TRBD1. The length of the CDR3 is 14 residues. The germline V gene encodes CDR1 ENHRY and CDR2 SYGVKD. V shed 8 bases, J shed 1 base, and the junction held 5 bases outside the gene matches. The CDR3 is CAIQGTGRNTEAFF. CDR3 bases: TGTGCCATCCAAGGGACAGGGAGGAACACTGAAGCTTTCTTT.

This clone showed up just once. The V and J genes are TRBV19 and TRBJ2-1; possibly TRBD2 for D (6 bases). The length of the CDR3 is 15 residues. V lost 5 bases to trimming and J lost 4 bases, with 15 bases between them. Looked up from germline, CDR1 is LNHDA and CDR2 is SQIVND (reference sequence). In DNA, the CDR3 is TGTGCCAGTAGTCGCGGCGGGGCCAGATACAATGAGCAGTTCTTC. Translating it yields CASSRGGARYNEQFF.

The V gene is TRBV5-1, the J gene TRBJ2-2, with TRBD2 identical over 9 bases. Trimming took 3 bases from V and 6 from J; bases not matched to a gene: 18. Per germline, CDR1 SGHRS and CDR2 YFSETQ. The CDR3 loop spans 19 amino acids. The CDR3 DNA reads as TGCGCCAGCAGCTCAGGCGCCGGGAGTAGCGGGGGCCATGCCGGGGAGCTGTTTTTT. Encoded protein: CASSSGAGSSGGHAGELFF.

This clone has more than one count but fewer than ten. The chain recombines TRBV18 with TRBJ2-1; D ambiguous. Trimming stripped 3 bases from V and 3 bases from J, with 9 bases between. Germline V gene data show CDR1 as KGHSH and CDR2 as LQKENI. The CDR3 loop spans 14 amino acids. The CDR3, as DNA: TGTGCCAGCTCACCGGCCGCCAGCTACAATGAGCAGTTCTTC. Amino acid sequence: CASSPAASYNEQFF.

The sample holds one count of this clone. The V gene is TRBV27, the J gene TRBJ2-6; TRBD1 matches at 9 bases. This CDR3 spans 18 amino acids. Trimming at V came to 8 bases and at J to 0 bases, leaving 11 bases not matched to a gene. Looked up from germline, CDR1 is MNHEY and CDR2 is SMNVEV (reference sequence). The CDR3 DNA reads as TGTGCCAGCTCTCCCACCGGGACAGGGATCTCTGGGGCCAACGTCCTGACTTTC. This gives the protein CASSPTGTGISGANVLTF.

V gene TRBV5-5 combines with J gene TRBJ1-2; 7 bases are shared with TRBD1. The CDR3 is 15 amino acids. CDR1 and CDR2 from the germline V gene are SGHKS and YYEKEE (reference sequence). Trimming at V came to 4 bases and at J to 9 bases, leaving 15 bases not matched to a gene. The CDR3 sequence: CASSPRTGNGIRYTF. The CDR3 bases are TGTGCCAGCAGCCCCCGGACAGGAAATGGAATTCGCTACACCTTC.

The rearrangement links TRBV20-1 to TRBJ2-1; unclear D gene. Germline lookup yields CDR1 DFQATT and CDR2 SNEGSKA (reference sequence). The length of the CDR3 is 10 residues. Trimming left V 8 bases short and J 8 bases short, with 10 bases between. The CDR3: CSPTRDEQFF. In DNA form, the CDR3 reads TGCAGTCCCACTCGGGATGAGCAGTTCTTC.

The rearrangement uses TRBV5-1 and TRBJ1-5; TRBD1 is a possible D gene (5 bases). The CDR3 consists of 14 residues. CDR1 SGHRS and CDR2 YFSETQ come from the germline V gene. Trimming stripped 7 bases from V and 4 bases from J, with 15 bases between. The CDR3 coding sequence is TGCGCCAGCTCCGCGGGGGGGGAAAATCAGCCCCAGCATTTT. Protein sequence: CASSAGGENQPQHF.

The gene calls are TRBV30 and TRBJ1-6; 7 nucleotides align to TRBD1. This CDR3 is built from 12 residues. CDR1 GTSNPN and CDR2 SVGIG come from the germline V gene (reference sequence). The V gene end was trimmed by 2 bases and the J gene end by 11 bases; junction bases not matched to a gene: 3. CDR3 in DNA: TGTGCCTGGAGTCGCAGGGGGGCACCCCTCCACTTT. Its translation is CAWSRRGAPLHF.

The J gene is TRBJ1-2, the V gene TRBV3-1 (or the pseudogene TRBV3-2), with 10 bases fitting TRBD1. The CDR3 spans 15 residues. Per germline, CDR1 LGHDT and CDR2 YNNKEL (reference sequence). V trimming: 1 base; J trimming: 7 bases; junction bases outside the gene matches: 6. The CDR3 reads CASSQGTGGIFGYTF. The CDR3 DNA sequence: TGTGCCAGCAGCCAAGGGACAGGGGGAATTTTTGGCTACACCTTC.

The V call is TRBV9, the J call TRBJ2-7; 7 bases align to TRBD1. Trimming removed 4 bases from V and 6 bases from J; junction bases left unmatched: 7. CDR1 and CDR2 (germline): SGDLS, YYNGEE. CDR3 length equals 13 residues. CDR3 region: CASSKTGAPEQYF. For the CDR3, the DNA is TGTGCCAGCAGCAAAACAGGGGCCCCCGAGCAGTACTTC. The full variable domain, completed using reference TRBV9 and TRBJ2-7, is DSGVTQTPKHLITATGQRVTLRCSPRSGDLSVYWYQQSLDQGLQFLIQYYNGEERAKGNILERFSAQQFPDLHSELNLSSLELGDSALYFCASSKTGAPEQYFGPGTRLTVT.

This clone was counted only a few times. The rearrangement uses TRBV2 and TRBJ1-5, with D unresolved. The CDR3 consists of 15 residues. Trimming stripped 8 bases from V and 5 bases from J, with 19 bases between. Germline V gives CDR1 SNHLY, CDR2 FYNNEI. The CDR3 sequence is CASSLEEAGYQPQHF. The DNA for the CDR3 is TGTGCCAGCTCTTTGGAGGAGGCAGGCTATCAGCCCCAGCATTTT.

This clone was detected once. V is TRBV2 and J is TRBJ2-3; no reliable D call. CDR1 is SNHLY, CDR2 FYNNEI, per germline. Trimming took 6 bases from V and 6 from J, leaving 19 bases between them. The CDR3 runs to 15 residues. DNA of the CDR3: TGTGCCAGCAGAGATGAAGCCCCGCGGTCGGATACGCAGTATTTT. Protein: CASRDEAPRSDTQYF.